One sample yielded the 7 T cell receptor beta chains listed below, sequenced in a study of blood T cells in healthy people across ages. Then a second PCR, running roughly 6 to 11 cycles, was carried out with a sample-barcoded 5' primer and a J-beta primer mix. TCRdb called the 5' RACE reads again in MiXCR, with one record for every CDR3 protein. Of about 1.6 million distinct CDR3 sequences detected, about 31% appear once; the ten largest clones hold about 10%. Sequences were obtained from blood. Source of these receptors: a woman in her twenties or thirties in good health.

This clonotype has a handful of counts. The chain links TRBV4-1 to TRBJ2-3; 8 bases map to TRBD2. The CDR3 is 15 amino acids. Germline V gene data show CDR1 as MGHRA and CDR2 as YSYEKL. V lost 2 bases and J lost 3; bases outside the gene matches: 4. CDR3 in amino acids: CASSQYRGGTDTQYF. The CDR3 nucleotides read TGCGCCAGCAGCCAATACCGGGGGGGGACAGATACGCAGTATTTT.

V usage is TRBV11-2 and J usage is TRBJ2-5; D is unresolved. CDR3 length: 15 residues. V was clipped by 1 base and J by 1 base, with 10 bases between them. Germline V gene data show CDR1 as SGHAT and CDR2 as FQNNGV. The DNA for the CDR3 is TGTGCCAGCAGCTTAGTGAAGGGCATCCAAGAGACCCAGTACTTC. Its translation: CASSLVKGIQETQYF.

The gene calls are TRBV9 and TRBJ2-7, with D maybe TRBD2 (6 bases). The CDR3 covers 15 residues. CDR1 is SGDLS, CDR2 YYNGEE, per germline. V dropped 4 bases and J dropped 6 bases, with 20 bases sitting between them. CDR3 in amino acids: CASSPPGGLLGEQYF. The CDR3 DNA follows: TGTGCCAGCAGCCCGCCCGGGGGACTCTTGGGCGAGCAGTACTTC. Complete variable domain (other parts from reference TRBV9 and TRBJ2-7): DSGVTQTPKHLITATGQRVTLRCSPRSGDLSVYWYQQSLDQGLQFLIQYYNGEERAKGNILERFSAQQFPDLHSELNLSSLELGDSALYFCASSPPGGLLGEQYFGPGTRLTVT.

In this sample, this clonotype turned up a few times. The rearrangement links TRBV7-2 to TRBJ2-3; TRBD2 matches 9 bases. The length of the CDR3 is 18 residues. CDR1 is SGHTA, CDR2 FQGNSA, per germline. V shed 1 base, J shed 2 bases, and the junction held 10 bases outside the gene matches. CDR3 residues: CASSLDIGLAGFTDTQYF. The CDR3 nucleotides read TGTGCCAGCAGCTTAGATATTGGGCTAGCGGGGTTCACAGATACGCAGTATTTT. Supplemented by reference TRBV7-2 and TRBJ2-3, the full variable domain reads GAGVSQSPSNKVTEKGKDVELRCDPISGHTALYWYRQSLGQGLEFLIYFQGNSAPDKSGLPSDRFSAERTGGSVSTLTIQRTQQEDSAVYLCASSLDIGLAGFTDTQYFGPGTRLTVL.

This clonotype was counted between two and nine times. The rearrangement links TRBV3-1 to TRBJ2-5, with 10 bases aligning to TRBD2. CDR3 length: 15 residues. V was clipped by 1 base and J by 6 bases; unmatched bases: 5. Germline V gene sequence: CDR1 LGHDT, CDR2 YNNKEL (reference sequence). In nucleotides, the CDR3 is TGTGCCAGCAGCCAAGTAGCGGGGGGCGGCCAGACCCAGTACTTC. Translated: CASSQVAGGGQTQYF.

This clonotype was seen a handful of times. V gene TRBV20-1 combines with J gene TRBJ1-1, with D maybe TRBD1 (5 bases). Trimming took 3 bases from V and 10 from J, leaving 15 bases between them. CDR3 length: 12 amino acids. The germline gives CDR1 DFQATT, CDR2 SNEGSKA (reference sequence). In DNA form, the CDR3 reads TGCAGTGCTAGTCTCCTCACAGGTCGAGCTTTCTTT. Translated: CSASLLTGRAFF.

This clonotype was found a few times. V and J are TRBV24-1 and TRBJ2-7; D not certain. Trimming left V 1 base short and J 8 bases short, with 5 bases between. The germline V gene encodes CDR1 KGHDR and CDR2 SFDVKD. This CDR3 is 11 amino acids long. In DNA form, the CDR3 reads TGTGCCACCAGTGATTTTGAGAAGCAGTACTTC. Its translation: CATSDFEKQYF.